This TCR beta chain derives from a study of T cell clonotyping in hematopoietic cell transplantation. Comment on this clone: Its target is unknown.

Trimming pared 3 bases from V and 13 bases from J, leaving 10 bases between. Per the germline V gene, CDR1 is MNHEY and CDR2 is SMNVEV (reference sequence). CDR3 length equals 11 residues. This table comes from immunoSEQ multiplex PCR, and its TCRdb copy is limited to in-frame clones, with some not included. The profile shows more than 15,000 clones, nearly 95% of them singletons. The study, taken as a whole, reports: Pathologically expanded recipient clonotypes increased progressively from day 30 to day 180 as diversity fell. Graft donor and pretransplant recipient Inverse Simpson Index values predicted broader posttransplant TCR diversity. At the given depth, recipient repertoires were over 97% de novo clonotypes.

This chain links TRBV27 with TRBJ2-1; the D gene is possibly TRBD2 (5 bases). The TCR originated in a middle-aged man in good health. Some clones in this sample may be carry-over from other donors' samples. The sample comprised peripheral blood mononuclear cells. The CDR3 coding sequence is TGTGCCAGCAGTTTCGGACTGATACAGTTCTTC. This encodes CASSFGLIQFF.